This T cell receptor (beta chain) emerged from a study of T cells after yellow fever vaccination. General study findings and limits: By day 5 rather than day 15, the secondary response had peaked, though it was weaker.

In the case of this clonotype: The antigen remains unidentified.

TCRdb re-derived calls from the 5' RACE reads in MiXCR, one entry per CDR3 protein. This sample has 310,000 or so distinct CDR3 sequences, with about 6.6% found just once. Germline lookup yields CDR1 MNHEY and CDR2 SVGAGI. The length of the CDR3 is 14 residues. V was clipped by 6 bases and J by 4 bases, with 13 bases between them. The receptor was derived from a man between 18 and 35 years old who received the YFV17D yellow fever vaccine. Material: PBMCs, obtained 35 to 50 days after the first yellow fever vaccination. The gene calls are TRBV6-5 and TRBJ1-5; weak D call: TRBD1 (5 bases). CDR3 amino acids: CASRFLRGNQPQHF. In DNA, the CDR3 is TGTGCCAGCAGATTCCTCCGGGGGAATCAGCCCCAGCATTTT.